This T cell receptor beta chain was captured in a study of beta chain features in type 1 diabetes. What was sequenced were expressed TCRB transcripts, since all of the isolated RNA had been reverse transcribed. Here immunoSEQ multiplex PCR was the method, and the copy in TCRdb shows in-frame clones only, minus some. The sample includes 350,000 to 450,000 clones, about 15% of them seen just once. Germline CDR1 reads SGHDT; CDR2 reads YYEEEE. The J segment lost 6 bases and the V segment lost 9 bases, leaving 11 bases of the junction unmatched. This CDR3 spans 14 amino acids. This clone came up a few times.

This TCR was recovered from a man aged 25 to 45 in good health. Sequenced sample: naive CD4+ T cells from blood. The chain joins TRBV5-6 to TRBJ2-5, with 10 bases aligning to TRBD1. The CDR3 DNA sequence: TGTGCCACCTACGACAGGGGGCCTCGACAGACCCAGTACTTC. It translates to CATYDRGPRQTQYF.